The 14 T cell receptor beta chains presented below share a single source sample, sequenced in a study of molecular identifiers for immune sequencing clone quantification. TCRdb itself ran the PCR reads through MiXCR, one entry per CDR3 protein. The sample records approximately 500,000 distinct CDR3 sequences, about 22% being singletons. Material: naive CD8+ T cells from blood, with Jurkat cell RNA spiked in. The subset denotes: FACS-sorted CD8+CD4-CCR7+CD45RA+ naive T cells. These receptor sequences come from a human donor in good health. Some libraries in this study had Jurkat cell RNA spiked in.

Details on this clonotype: Given a much more abundant clone one base away, this may be a read error. V is TRBV6-1 and J is TRBJ2-7, with a possible D match to TRBD2 (5 bases). The CDR3 sequence is 15 residues long. In germline, CDR1 is MNHNS, CDR2 SASEGT. The CDR3 DNA is TGTGCCAGCAGTGAAGCGTACGGAGGATCCTACGGGCAGTACTTC. Protein: CASSEAYGGSYGQYF.

This clonotype has a count of ten or more. V gene TRBV7-9 combines with J gene TRBJ2-7; D is perhaps TRBD1 (7 bases). Germline V gene lookup returns CDR1 SEHNR and CDR2 FQNEAQ (reference sequence). V was pared by 5 bases and J by 5 bases, with 10 bases between. This CDR3 contains 12 residues. The DNA of the CDR3 is TGTGCCAGCAGCCCAGGGGGGAACGAGCAGTACTTC. This gives the protein CASSPGGNEQYF. Full variable domain (missing parts from reference TRBV7-9 and TRBJ2-7): DTGVSQNPRHKITKRGQNVTFRCDPISEHNRLYWYRQTLGQGPEFLTYFQNEAQLEKSRLLSDRFSAERPKGSFSTLEIQRTEQGDSAMYLCASSPGGNEQYFGPGTRLTVT.

The V and J genes are TRBV19 and TRBJ2-7, with D perhaps TRBD2 (6 bases). Per the germline V gene, CDR1 is LNHDA and CDR2 is SQIVND (reference sequence). V lost 1 base and J 2 bases, leaving 15 bases between the germline ends. The CDR3 spans 16 residues. This chain's CDR3 is CASSIGTRGDTYEQYF. The CDR3 DNA reads as TGTGCCAGTAGTATAGGAACCCGCGGGGATACCTACGAGCAGTACTTC.

There are a few counts of this clonotype. The rearrangement uses TRBV10-3 and TRBJ2-7; TRBD2 matches at 7 bases. V was pared by 2 bases and J by 2 bases, with 3 bases of the junction left unmatched. The CDR3 sequence is 14 residues long. Germline loops: CDR1 ENHRY, CDR2 SYGVKD. DNA for the CDR3: TGTGCCATCAGTGAGGGGGGGGGGGCCTACGAGCAGTACTTC. It yields the protein CAISEGGGAYEQYF.

This clonotype was observed a few times. The chain carries TRBV6-2 or TRBV6-3 and TRBJ1-2; D remains ambiguous. Looked up from germline, CDR1 is MNHEY and CDR2 is SVGEGT. V lost 8 bases and J 3 bases, leaving 4 bases between the germline ends. The CDR3 spans 10 residues. CDR3 in amino acids: CASGDYGYTF. In DNA form, the CDR3 reads TGTGCCAGCGGTGACTATGGCTACACCTTC.

This chain uses TRBV9 with TRBJ2-2; TRBD2 matches at 12 bases. Germline V lookup: CDR1 SGDLS, CDR2 YYNGEE. Trimming at V came to 0 bases and at J to 5 bases, leaving 5 bases not matched to a gene. This CDR3 spans 17 amino acids. CDR3 residues: CASSVERLAGGTGELFF. The CDR3 coding sequence is TGTGCCAGCAGCGTAGAGAGGCTAGCGGGAGGGACCGGGGAGCTGTTTTTT. The complete variable domain, with remaining parts taken from reference TRBV9 and TRBJ2-2, reads DSGVTQTPKHLITATGQRVTLRCSPRSGDLSVYWYQQSLDQGLQFLIQYYNGEERAKGNILERFSAQQFPDLHSELNLSSLELGDSALYFCASSVERLAGGTGELFFGEGSRLTVL.

This clonotype was counted a few times. This sequence joins TRBV18 and TRBJ2-7; possibly TRBD1 or TRBD2 for D (5 bases each). CDR3 length: 13 residues. Per the germline V gene, CDR1 is KGHSH and CDR2 is LQKENI. The ends were cut back, 4 bases at V and 8 bases at J, with 15 bases in the middle. The CDR3 is CASSLPGGNQQYF. CDR3 coding DNA: TGTGCCAGCTCACTGCCTGGGGGAAACCAGCAGTACTTC.

This clonotype was seen ten or more times. The chain joins TRBV6-2 or TRBV6-3 to TRBJ2-7; D unclear. Between the trimmed V and J ends, which lost 4 bases and 3 bases, there was a span of 10 bases. The germline CDR1 and CDR2 sequences are MNHEY and SVGEGT. This CDR3 has 13 amino acids. The CDR3 is CASSLGKSYEQYF. In DNA, the CDR3 is TGTGCCAGCAGTTTGGGAAAGAGCTACGAGCAGTACTTC.

V is TRBV28 and J is TRBJ1-1; D is undetermined. This CDR3 has 12 residues. The V end lost 7 bases, the J end lost 7 bases, and 13 bases lay between the germline ends. Germline V gives CDR1 MDHEN, CDR2 SYDVKM. The CDR3 loop is CASTKQMDEAFF. The CDR3 region has the DNA TGTGCCAGCACCAAGCAAATGGATGAAGCTTTCTTT.

This clonotype was recorded many times. J is TRBJ2-1 and V is TRBV29-1; 8 bases match TRBD2. The CDR3 has 12 amino acids. V was clipped by 3 bases and J by 9 bases; unmatched bases: 4. Germline assignment: CDR1 SQVTM and CDR2 ANQGSEA. Here the CDR3 reads CSVDSGSGEQFF. The CDR3 DNA reads as TGCAGCGTTGACAGCGGGAGTGGTGAGCAGTTCTTC.

On this clonotype: This may arise from a read error, as a much more abundant clone is one base away. The chain uses TRBV28 and TRBJ2-7, with D uncertain. Germline lookup yields CDR1 MDHEN and CDR2 SYDVKM. CDR3 length: 12 amino acids. CDR3 in DNA: TGTGCCAGCAGTTTCCAGGCCTACGAGCAGCACTTC. Its translation is CASSFQAYEQHF.

The chain is built from TRBV4-1 and TRBJ1-6; possible D gene TRBD1, 5 bases. The CDR3 is made up of 15 amino acids. CDR1 and CDR2 (germline): MGHRA, YSYEKL. V was pared by 2 bases and J by 9 bases, with 14 bases between. CDR3 nucleotide sequence: TGCGCCAGCAGCCAAATGGGGCAGGGCGGTTCACCCCTCCACTTT. This encodes CASSQMGQGGSPLHF.

This clonotype was counted at least ten times. The rearrangement links TRBV6-6 to TRBJ1-1; D may be TRBD1 (6 bases). Germline lookup yields CDR1 MNHNY and CDR2 SVGAGI (reference sequence). CDR3 length: 14 residues. The V end lost 5 bases, the J end lost 2 bases, and 12 bases lay between the germline ends. This CDR3 reads CASSRGGANTEAFF. DNA for the CDR3: TGTGCCAGCAGTCGCGGGGGGGCCAACACTGAAGCTTTCTTT.

This clonotype was seen repeatedly, ten times or more. This sequence joins TRBV5-6 and TRBJ2-7, with D hard to call. Trimming took off 4 bases at V and 0 bases at J, with 11 bases between the two ends. Germline V gene data show CDR1 as SGHDT and CDR2 as YYEEEE. There are 14 residues in the CDR3. This CDR3 reads CASSLTVSSYEQYF. CDR3 nucleotide sequence: TGTGCCAGCAGCCTAACTGTGAGCTCCTACGAGCAGTACTTC.